One and the same sample provided the 21 T cell receptor beta chains below, sequenced in a study of T-cell memory formation after mild COVID-19. In TCRdb, the 5' RACE reads were re-called with MiXCR into one record per CDR3 protein. This table holds approximately 490,000 distinct CDR3 sequences, around 21% found once. The sample consisted of PBMCs or a T cell subset sorted from them (not recorded which). All receptors derive from an adult woman who had mild COVID-19 (a few samples of this study predate the infection). Cell type and time point are not known.

The rearrangement links TRBV29-1 to TRBJ2-3; no definite D call. The germline V gene has CDR1 SQVTM and CDR2 ANQGSEA. Between the trimmed V and J ends, which lost 3 bases and 2 bases, there was a span of 15 bases. The CDR3 has 15 residues. The CDR3 DNA reads as TGCAGCGTTGAGTCCGGGCAGGAGAACACAGATACGCAGTATTTT. This codes for CSVESGQENTDTQYF.

The V gene is TRBV3-1, the J gene TRBJ2-3, with D unclear. This CDR3 is 13 amino acids long. Germline loops: CDR1 LGHDT, CDR2 YNNKEL (reference sequence). The V and J ends lost 5 bases and 2 bases respectively, with 8 bases between them. CDR3 DNA sequence: TGTGCCAGCAGCGAACCCCCCACAGATACGCAGTATTTT. It translates to CASSEPPTDTQYF.

CDR3 amino acids: CASSYSTWNTEAFF. The CDR3 DNA is TGTGCCAGCAGTTACTCGACATGGAACACTGAAGCTTTCTTT. The genes are TRBV6-5 and TRBJ1-1; D uncertain. Deletions cut 0 bases from V and 1 base from J, with 6 bases between. This CDR3 has 14 residues. The V gene's germline CDR1 is MNHEY and CDR2 SVGAGI.

V is TRBV9 and J is TRBJ1-1; maybe TRBD1 (5 bases). The CDR3 sequence is 16 residues long. Germline CDR1 SGDLS, CDR2 YYNGEE. Trimming removed 2 bases at V and 4 bases at J, with 18 bases between. CDR3 sequence reads: CASSVAGRVGSTEAFF. In DNA, the CDR3 is TGTGCCAGCAGCGTGGCAGGGAGAGTGGGAAGCACTGAAGCTTTCTTT.

The chain links TRBV19 to TRBJ2-2, with 10 nucleotides matching TRBD2. Losses at the gene ends were 5 bases for V and 4 bases for J; bases not matched to a gene: 10. Germline V gene sequence: CDR1 LNHDA, CDR2 SQIVND (reference sequence). The CDR3 sequence is 17 residues long. CDR3 in DNA: TGTGCCAGTAGTTTTCTAGCGGGAGTCTTTAGCACCGGGGAGCTGTTTTTT. Its translation is CASSFLAGVFSTGELFF.

The rearrangement joins TRBV29-1 to TRBJ2-5; D gene unclear. There are 12 residues in the CDR3. Deletions cut 7 bases from V and 7 bases from J, with 16 bases between. CDR1 is SQVTM and CDR2 is ANQGSEA in the germline V gene. CDR3: CSADTRRGTQYF. In DNA, the CDR3 is TGCAGCGCCGATACTCGGCGAGGGACCCAGTACTTC.

The chain recombines TRBV18 with TRBJ1-1; D is undetermined. The CDR3 sequence is 14 residues long. Germline lookup yields CDR1 KGHSH and CDR2 LQKENI. Deletions cut 5 bases from V and 3 bases from J, with 13 bases between. The CDR3 sequence: CASSLLNGDTEAFF. CDR3 nucleotide sequence: TGTGCCAGCTCATTATTAAATGGGGACACTGAAGCTTTCTTT. Drawing the rest from reference TRBV18 and TRBJ1-1, the complete variable domain is NAGVMQNPRHLVRRRGQEARLRCSPMKGHSHVYWYRQLPEEGLKFMVYLQKENIIDESGMPKERFSAEFPKEGPSILRIQQVVRGDSAAYFCASSLLNGDTEAFFGQGTRLTVV.

The chain has TRBV12-3 or TRBV12-4 and TRBJ1-1; 8 nucleotides align to TRBD1. There are 12 residues in the CDR3. Germline trimming cut 5 bases from V and 11 bases from J; bases unmatched to any gene: 7. The CDR3 coding sequence is TGTGCCAGCAGTCCCGGACAGGGAAGGGCTTTCTTT. Its protein is CASSPGQGRAFF.

V and J are TRBV24-1 and TRBJ2-5; 12 bases fit TRBD2. The V gene end was trimmed by 5 bases and the J gene end by 3 bases; junction bases not matched to a gene: 0. Looked up from germline, CDR1 is KGHDR and CDR2 is SFDVKD. CDR3 size: 14 residues. The DNA of the CDR3 is TGTGCCACCAGTGGGACTAGCGGGGAAGAGACCCAGTACTTC. As protein: CATSGTSGEETQYF.

This clonotype was counted a few times. V usage is TRBV7-3 and J usage is TRBJ2-1; 15 nucleotides match TRBD2. CDR1 and CDR2 (germline): SGHTA, FQGTGA. V lost 5 bases, J lost 0 bases, and 5 bases stayed unmatched. This CDR3 is built from 18 residues. The DNA of the CDR3 is TGTGCCAGCAGCCCGGGACTAGCGGGGGGCACCTCCTACAATGAGCAGTTCTTC. Residues: CASSPGLAGGTSYNEQFF.

This chain joins TRBV20-1 and TRBJ1-1, with D hard to call. Trimming cost V 0 bases and J 1 base, with 12 bases left between them. Germline CDR1 and CDR2: DFQATT and SNEGSKA (reference sequence). The CDR3 is made up of 15 amino acids. The chain's CDR3 is CSAREGAAKNTEAFF. CDR3 in DNA: TGCAGTGCTAGAGAGGGTGCAGCTAAGAACACTGAAGCTTTCTTT.

The V and J genes are TRBV3-1 and TRBJ1-3; the D is unclear. The CDR3 runs 16 residues. Trimming took 0 bases from V and 3 from J, leaving 12 bases between them. The V gene's germline CDR1 is LGHDT and CDR2 YNNKEL (reference sequence). CDR3 in amino acids: CASSQELSGFGNTIYF. As DNA, the CDR3 is TGTGCCAGCAGCCAAGAATTATCCGGGTTTGGAAACACCATATATTTT.

This clonotype showed up just a few times. The CDR3 region has the DNA TGCGCCAGCAGCCAAGAATGGTTGAACACTGAAGCTTTCTTT. Translating it yields CASSQEWLNTEAFF. The rearrangement uses TRBV4-3 and TRBJ1-1; D ambiguous. Between the trimmed V and J ends, which lost 0 bases and 0 bases, there was a span of 5 bases. The CDR3 has 14 amino acids. Germline lookup yields CDR1 LGHNA and CDR2 YSLEER.

This clonotype was recorded a few times. The J gene is TRBJ2-3, the V gene TRBV7-2; D call uncertain. CDR1 is SGHTA and CDR2 is FQGNSA in the germline V gene. The ends were cut back, 6 bases at V and 2 bases at J, with 15 bases in the middle. This CDR3 is 15 amino acids long. CDR3 in DNA: TGTGCCAGCAGTCCTGGAATGGTGAACACAGATACGCAGTATTTT. Protein product: CASSPGMVNTDTQYF.

This clonotype has more than one count but fewer than ten. The V gene is TRBV12-3 or TRBV12-4, the J gene TRBJ1-4, with a possible D match to TRBD1 (6 bases). The CDR3 is 17 residues long. The V gene lost 6 bases and the J gene lost 7 bases, with 24 bases spanning the gap. The CDR3 coding sequence is TGTGCCAGCAGCCCGGGGACGGGGGCGTTTCGTTCTGAAAAACTGTTTTTT. Translated, it gives CASSPGTGAFRSEKLFF.

This clonotype occurred a few times. J is TRBJ1-1 and V is TRBV12-3 or TRBV12-4; possible D gene TRBD1, 5 bases. The CDR3 covers 15 residues. Trimming removed 0 bases at V and 4 bases at J, with 12 bases between. CDR3 DNA sequence: TGTGCCAGCAGTTTAGCCAGCAGGGTTGCCACTGAAGCTTTCTTT. It codes for CASSLASRVATEAFF.

This clonotype appeared a few times. The chain employs TRBV6-5 and TRBJ2-6; TRBD2 agrees at 7 bases. CDR1 MNHEY and CDR2 SVGAGI come from the germline V gene. Trimming took 8 bases from V and 4 from J; bases not matched to a gene: 8. This CDR3 comprises 15 residues. CDR3 coding DNA: TGTGCCAGCTCCGAGGGAGGGACCGGGGCCAACGTCCTGACTTTC. As protein: CASSEGGTGANVLTF.

The V and J genes are TRBV5-1 and TRBJ2-7; D unclear. CDR1 and CDR2 from the germline V gene are SGHRS and YFSETQ. The CDR3 loop spans 13 amino acids. V dropped 1 base and J dropped 3 bases, with 8 bases sitting between them. In DNA, the CDR3 is TGCGCCAGCAGCTTGCAAAGAGACTACGAGCAGTACTTC. Encoded protein: CASSLQRDYEQYF.

The chain has TRBV29-1 and TRBJ1-1, with TRBD1 as a possible D gene (5 bases). This CDR3 has 11 amino acids. Looked up from germline, CDR1 is SQVTM and CDR2 is ANQGSEA. Trimming pared 7 bases from V and 1 base from J, leaving 7 bases between. CDR3 bases: TGCAGCGGGGGCTGGAACACTGAAGCTTTCTTT. Its protein product is CSGGWNTEAFF. The full variable domain, its missing parts supplied by reference TRBV29-1 and TRBJ1-1, is SAVISQKPSRDICQRGTSLTIQCQVDSQVTMMFWYRQQPGQSLTLIATANQGSEATYESGFVIDKFPISRPNLTFSTLTVSNMSPEDSSIYLCSGGWNTEAFFGQGTRLTVV.

CDR3 coding DNA: TGTGCCAGCAGCGTAGACGGGAGGGTGAGCGAGCAGTACTTC. Residues: CASSVDGRVSEQYF. The chain links TRBV9 to TRBJ2-7, with 8 bases that match TRBD2. The CDR3 is 14 residues long. CDR1 and CDR2 (germline): SGDLS, YYNGEE. The V and J ends lost 0 bases and 6 bases, in that order; junction bases with no gene match: 5.

The chain joins TRBV5-6 to TRBJ2-7; D might be TRBD2 (5 bases). Germline V gene lookup returns CDR1 SGHDT and CDR2 YYEEEE. This CDR3 contains 13 residues. Trimming removed 7 bases at V and 7 bases at J, with 18 bases between. This CDR3 is CASSKWGTGEQYF. The CDR3, as DNA: TGTGCCAGCTCCAAGTGGGGAACGGGGGAGCAGTACTTC. The entire variable domain, with the rest obtained from reference TRBV5-6 and TRBJ2-7, is as follows: DAGVTQSPTHLIKTRGQQVTLRCSPKSGHDTVSWYQQALGQGPQFIFQYYEEEERQRGNFPDRFSGHQFPNYSSELNVNALLLGDSALYLCASSKWGTGEQYFGPGTRLTVT.